Following are 2 T cell receptor beta chains from one sample sequenced in a study of blood T cell repertoires in COVID-19 (TCRdb year 2020). To prepare the library, the immunoSEQ multiplex PCR assay was applied. The table comes from immuneACCESS by way of TCRdb, which keeps in-frame sequences with V and J called. Part of the clones is missing from these tables; in studies checked, under half for an unresolved V gene and the rest for unknown reasons. Recorded for this sample are around 69,000 clones; roughly 79% of them occurred a single time. The ten largest clones represent approximately 22% of the sample. Specimen: peripheral blood. Receptor source: a woman in her 70s with acute or convalescent COVID-19.

This clone was picked up one time. The V and J genes are TRBV6-1 and TRBJ2-3, with D possibly matching TRBD2 (5 bases). V lost 2 bases, J lost 6 bases, and 12 bases lay in between. This CDR3 contains 14 residues. CDR1 and CDR2 from the germline V gene are MNHNS and SASEGT. The CDR3 protein is CASSETRGWDTQYF. CDR3 nucleotide sequence: TGTGCCAGCAGTGAAACCCGGGGATGGGATACGCAGTATTTT.

V and J are TRBV5-4 and TRBJ2-7; TRBD2 agrees at 10 bases. The germline V gene encodes CDR1 SGHNT and CDR2 YYREEE (reference sequence). CDR3 size: 15 residues. V dropped 4 bases and J dropped 2; count of bases not matched to a gene: 6. Written as DNA, the CDR3 is TGTGCCAGCAGCCCCTCTAGCGGGAGCCCCTACGAGCAGTACTTC. Translated, it gives CASSPSSGSPYEQYF.